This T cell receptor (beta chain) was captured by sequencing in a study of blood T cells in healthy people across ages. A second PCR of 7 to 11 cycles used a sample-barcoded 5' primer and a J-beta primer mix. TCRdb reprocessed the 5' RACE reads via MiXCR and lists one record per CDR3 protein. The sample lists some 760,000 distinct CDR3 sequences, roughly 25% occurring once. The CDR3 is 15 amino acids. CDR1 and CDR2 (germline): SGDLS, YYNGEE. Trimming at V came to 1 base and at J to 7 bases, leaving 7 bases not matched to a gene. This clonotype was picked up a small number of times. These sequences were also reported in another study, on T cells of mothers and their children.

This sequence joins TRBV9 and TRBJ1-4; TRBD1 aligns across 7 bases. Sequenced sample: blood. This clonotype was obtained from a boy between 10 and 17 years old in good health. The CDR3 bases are TGTGCCAGCAGCGTACAGGGGGGGGGCAGTGAAAAACTGTTTTTT. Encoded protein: CASSVQGGGSEKLFF. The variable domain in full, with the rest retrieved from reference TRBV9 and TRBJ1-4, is DSGVTQTPKHLITATGQRVTLRCSPRSGDLSVYWYQQSLDQGLQFLIQYYNGEERAKGNILERFSAQQFPDLHSELNLSSLELGDSALYFCASSVQGGGSEKLFFGSGTQLSVL.